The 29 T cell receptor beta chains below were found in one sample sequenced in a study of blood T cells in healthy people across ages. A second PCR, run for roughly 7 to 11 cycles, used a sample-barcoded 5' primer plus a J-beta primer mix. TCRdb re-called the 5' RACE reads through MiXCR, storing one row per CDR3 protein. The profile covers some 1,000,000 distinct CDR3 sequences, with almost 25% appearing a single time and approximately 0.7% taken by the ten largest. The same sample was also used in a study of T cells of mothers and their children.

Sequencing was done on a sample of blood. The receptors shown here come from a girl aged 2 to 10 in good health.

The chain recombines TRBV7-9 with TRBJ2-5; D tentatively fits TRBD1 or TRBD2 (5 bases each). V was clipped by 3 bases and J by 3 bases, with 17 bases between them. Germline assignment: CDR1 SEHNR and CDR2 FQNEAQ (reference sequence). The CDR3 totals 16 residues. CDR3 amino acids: CASSFNIGTRKETQYF. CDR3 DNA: TGTGCCAGCAGCTTTAACATAGGGACCAGGAAAGAGACCCAGTACTTC.

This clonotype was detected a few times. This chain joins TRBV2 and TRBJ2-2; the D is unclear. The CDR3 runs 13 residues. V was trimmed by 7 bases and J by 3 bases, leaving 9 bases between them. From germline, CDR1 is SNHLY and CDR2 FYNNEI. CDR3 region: CASKYSYTGELFF. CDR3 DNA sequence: TGTGCCAGCAAATACAGCTACACCGGGGAGCTGTTTTTT. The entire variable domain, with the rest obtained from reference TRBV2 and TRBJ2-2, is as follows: EPEVTQTPSHQVTQMGQEVILRCVPISNHLYFYWYRQILGQKVEFLVSFYNNEISEKSEIFDDQFSVERPDGSNFTLKIRSTKLEDSAMYFCASKYSYTGELFFGEGSRLTVL.

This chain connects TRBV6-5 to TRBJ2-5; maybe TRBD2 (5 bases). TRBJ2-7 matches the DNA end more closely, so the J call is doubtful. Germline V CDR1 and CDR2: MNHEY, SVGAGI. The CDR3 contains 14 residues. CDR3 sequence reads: CASSSPEESYEQYF. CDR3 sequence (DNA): TGTGCCAGCAGTTCCCCGGAGGAGTCCTACGAGCAGTACTTC.

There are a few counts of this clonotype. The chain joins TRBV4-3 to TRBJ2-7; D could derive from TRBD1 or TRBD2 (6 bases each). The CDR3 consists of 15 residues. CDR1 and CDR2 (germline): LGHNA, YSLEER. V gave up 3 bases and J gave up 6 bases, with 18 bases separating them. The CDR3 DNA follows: TGCGCCAGCAGCCAGTCCGGGACAACTAGCCGCGAGCAGTACTTC. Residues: CASSQSGTTSREQYF.

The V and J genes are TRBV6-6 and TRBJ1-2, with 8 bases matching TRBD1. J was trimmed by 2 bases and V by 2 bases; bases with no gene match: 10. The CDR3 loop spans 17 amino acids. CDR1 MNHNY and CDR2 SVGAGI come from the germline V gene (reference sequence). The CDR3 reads CASSYGYDRGSNYGYTF. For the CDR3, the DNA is TGTGCCAGCAGTTACGGATACGACAGGGGCTCAAACTATGGCTACACCTTC.

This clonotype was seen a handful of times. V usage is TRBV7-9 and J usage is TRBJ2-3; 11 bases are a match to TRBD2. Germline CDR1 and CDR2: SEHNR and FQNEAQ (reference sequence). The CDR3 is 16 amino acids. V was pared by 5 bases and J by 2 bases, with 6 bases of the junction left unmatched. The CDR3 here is CASSDGTSGNTDTQYF. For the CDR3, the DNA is TGTGCCAGCAGCGATGGGACTAGCGGTAACACAGATACGCAGTATTTT.

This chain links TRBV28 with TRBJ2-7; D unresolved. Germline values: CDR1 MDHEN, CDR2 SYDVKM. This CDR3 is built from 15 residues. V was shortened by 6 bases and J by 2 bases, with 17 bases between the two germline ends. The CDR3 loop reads CASSSTQVAAYEQYF. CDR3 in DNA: TGTGCCAGCAGCTCAACCCAGGTCGCGGCCTACGAGCAGTACTTC.

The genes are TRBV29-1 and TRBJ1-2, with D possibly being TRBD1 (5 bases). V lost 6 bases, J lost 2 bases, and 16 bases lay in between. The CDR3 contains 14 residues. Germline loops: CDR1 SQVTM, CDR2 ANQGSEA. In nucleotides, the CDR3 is TGCAGCGTAGCAGGGACGGATTTGAACTATGGCTACACCTTC. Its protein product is CSVAGTDLNYGYTF.

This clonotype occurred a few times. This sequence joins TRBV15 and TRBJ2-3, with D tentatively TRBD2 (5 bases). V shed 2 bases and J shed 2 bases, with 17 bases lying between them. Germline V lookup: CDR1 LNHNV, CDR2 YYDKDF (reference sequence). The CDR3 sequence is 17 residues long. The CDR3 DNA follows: TGTGCCACCAGCAGATCCACCGGGATCTTCTTCACAGATACGCAGTATTTT. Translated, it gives CATSRSTGIFFTDTQYF.

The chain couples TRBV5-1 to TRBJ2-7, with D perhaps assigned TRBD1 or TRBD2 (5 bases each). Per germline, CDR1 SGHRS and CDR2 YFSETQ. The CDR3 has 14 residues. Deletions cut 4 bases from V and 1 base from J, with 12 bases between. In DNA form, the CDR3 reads TGCGCCAGCAGCCCCGGGACGCCATCCTACGAGCAGTACTTC. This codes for CASSPGTPSYEQYF.

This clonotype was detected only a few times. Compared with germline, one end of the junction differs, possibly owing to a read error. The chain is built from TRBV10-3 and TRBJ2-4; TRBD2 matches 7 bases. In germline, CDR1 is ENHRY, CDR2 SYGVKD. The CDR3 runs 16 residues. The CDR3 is CVISGDSQGAKNIQYF. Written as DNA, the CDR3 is TGTGTCATCAGCGGGGACTCCCAAGGAGCCAAAAACATTCAGTACTTC.

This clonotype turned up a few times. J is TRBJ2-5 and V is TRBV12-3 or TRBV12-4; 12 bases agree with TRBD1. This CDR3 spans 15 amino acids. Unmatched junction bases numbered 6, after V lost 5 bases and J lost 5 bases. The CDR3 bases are TGTGCCAGCAGTATTGGGACAGGGGGCTTGGAGACCCAGTACTTC. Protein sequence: CASSIGTGGLETQYF.

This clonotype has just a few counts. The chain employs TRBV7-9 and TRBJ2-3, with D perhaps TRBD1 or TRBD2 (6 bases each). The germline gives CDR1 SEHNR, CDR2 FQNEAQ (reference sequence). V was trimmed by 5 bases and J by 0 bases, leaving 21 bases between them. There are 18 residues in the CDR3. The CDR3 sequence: CASSKPRGDARSTDTQYF. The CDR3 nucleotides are TGTGCCAGCAGCAAACCAAGGGGGGACGCCAGGAGCACAGATACGCAGTATTTT.

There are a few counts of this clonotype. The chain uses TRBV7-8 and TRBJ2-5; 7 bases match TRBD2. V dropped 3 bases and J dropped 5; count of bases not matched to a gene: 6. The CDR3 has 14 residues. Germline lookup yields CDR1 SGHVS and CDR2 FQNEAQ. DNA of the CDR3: TGTGCCAGCAGCTTGGTAATGGGAGGGGAGACCCAGTACTTC. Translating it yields CASSLVMGGETQYF. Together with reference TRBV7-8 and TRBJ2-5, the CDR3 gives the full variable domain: GAGVSQSPRYKVAKRGQDVALRCDPISGHVSLFWYQQALGQGPEFLTYFQNEAQLDKSGLPSDRFFAERPEGSVSTLKIQRTQQEDSAVYLCASSLVMGGETQYFGPGTRLLVL.

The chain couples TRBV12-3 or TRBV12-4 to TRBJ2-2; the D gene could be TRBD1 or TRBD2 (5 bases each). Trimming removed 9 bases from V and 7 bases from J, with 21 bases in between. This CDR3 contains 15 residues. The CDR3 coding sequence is TGTGCCAGTTCACCACTAGGGGAATTGATCGGGGAGCTGTTTTTT. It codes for CASSPLGELIGELFF.

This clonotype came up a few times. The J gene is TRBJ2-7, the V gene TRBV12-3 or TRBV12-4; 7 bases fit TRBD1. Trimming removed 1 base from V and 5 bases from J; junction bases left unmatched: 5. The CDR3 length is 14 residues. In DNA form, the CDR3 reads TGTGCCAGCAGTTTAGACACAGGGGTCAACGAGCAGTACTTC. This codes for CASSLDTGVNEQYF.

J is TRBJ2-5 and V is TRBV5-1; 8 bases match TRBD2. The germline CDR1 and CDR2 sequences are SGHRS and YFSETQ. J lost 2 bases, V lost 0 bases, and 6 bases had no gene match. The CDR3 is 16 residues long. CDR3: CASSLGMTSAQETQYF. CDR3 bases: TGCGCCAGCAGCTTGGGGATGACTAGCGCGCAAGAGACCCAGTACTTC.

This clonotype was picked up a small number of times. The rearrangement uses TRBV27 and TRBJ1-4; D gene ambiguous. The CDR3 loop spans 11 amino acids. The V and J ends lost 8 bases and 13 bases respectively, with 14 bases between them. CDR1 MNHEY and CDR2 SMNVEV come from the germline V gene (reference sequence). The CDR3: CASEGLGRLFF. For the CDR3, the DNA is TGTGCCAGCGAGGGCCTTGGGAGACTGTTTTTT.

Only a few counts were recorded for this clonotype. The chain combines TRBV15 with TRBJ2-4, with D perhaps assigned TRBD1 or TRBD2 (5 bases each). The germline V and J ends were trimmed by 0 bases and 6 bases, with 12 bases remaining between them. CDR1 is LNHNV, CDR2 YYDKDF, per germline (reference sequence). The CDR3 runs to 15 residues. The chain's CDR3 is CATSRDRGVGNIQYF. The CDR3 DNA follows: TGTGCCACCAGCAGAGATAGAGGGGTTGGAAACATTCAGTACTTC.

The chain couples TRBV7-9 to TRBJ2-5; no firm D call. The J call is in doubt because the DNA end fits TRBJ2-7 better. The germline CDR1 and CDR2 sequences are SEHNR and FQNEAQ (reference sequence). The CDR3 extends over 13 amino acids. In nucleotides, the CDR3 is TGTGCCAGCAGCTTAGTTGCGGAGAACGAGCAGTACTTC. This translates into CASSLVAENEQYF.

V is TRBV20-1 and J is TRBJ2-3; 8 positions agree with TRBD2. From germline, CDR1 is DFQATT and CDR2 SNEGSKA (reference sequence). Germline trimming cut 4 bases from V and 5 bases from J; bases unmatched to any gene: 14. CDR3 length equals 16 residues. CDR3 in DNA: TGCAGTGCTAATTCACTAGCGGCGGGACCCTTAGATACGCAGTATTTT. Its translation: CSANSLAAGPLDTQYF.

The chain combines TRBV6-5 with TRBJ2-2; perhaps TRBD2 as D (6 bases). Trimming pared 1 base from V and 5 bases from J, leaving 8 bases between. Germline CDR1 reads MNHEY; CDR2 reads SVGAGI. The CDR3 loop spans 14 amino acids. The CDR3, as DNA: TGTGCCAGCAGTTACTATCGGGGGACCGGGGAGCTGTTTTTT. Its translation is CASSYYRGTGELFF.

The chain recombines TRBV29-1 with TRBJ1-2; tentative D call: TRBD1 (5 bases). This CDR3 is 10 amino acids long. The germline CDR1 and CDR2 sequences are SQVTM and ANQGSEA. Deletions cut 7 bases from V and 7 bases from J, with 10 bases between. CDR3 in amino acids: CSAAGGGYTF. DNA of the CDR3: TGCAGCGCTGCGGGGGGTGGCTACACCTTC.

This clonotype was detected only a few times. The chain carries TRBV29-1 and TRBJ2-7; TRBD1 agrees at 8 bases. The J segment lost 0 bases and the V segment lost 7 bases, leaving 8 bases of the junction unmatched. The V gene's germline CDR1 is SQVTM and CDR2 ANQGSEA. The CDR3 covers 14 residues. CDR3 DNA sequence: TGCAGCGCAAAGGGACAGGACCTCTCCTACGAGCAGTACTTC. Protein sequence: CSAKGQDLSYEQYF.

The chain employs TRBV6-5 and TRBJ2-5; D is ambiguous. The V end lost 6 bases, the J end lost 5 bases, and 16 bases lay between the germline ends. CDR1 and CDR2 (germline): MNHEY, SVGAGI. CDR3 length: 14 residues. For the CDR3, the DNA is TGTGCCAGCAGCCTACTTTCGAAGGAGGAGACCCAGTACTTC. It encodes CASSLLSKEETQYF.

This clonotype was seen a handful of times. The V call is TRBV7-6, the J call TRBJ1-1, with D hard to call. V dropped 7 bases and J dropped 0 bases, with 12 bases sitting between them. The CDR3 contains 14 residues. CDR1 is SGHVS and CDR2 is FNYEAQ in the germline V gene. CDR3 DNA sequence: TGTGCCAGCACCCAGACCCCCATGAACACTGAAGCTTTCTTT. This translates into CASTQTPMNTEAFF.

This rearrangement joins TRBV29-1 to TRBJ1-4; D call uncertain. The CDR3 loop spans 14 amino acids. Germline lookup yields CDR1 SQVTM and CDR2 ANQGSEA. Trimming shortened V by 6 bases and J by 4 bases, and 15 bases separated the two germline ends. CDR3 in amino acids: CSVAGGAFNEKLFF. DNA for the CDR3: TGCAGCGTCGCGGGCGGAGCTTTTAATGAAAAACTGTTTTTT.

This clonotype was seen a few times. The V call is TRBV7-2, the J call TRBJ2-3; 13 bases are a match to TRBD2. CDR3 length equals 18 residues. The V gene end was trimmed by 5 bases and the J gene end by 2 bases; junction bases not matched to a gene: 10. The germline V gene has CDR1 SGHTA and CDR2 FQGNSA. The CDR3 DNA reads TGTGCCAGCAGCCAAAGGACTAGCGGGGGCGGAACCACAGATACGCAGTATTTT. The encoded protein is CASSQRTSGGGTTDTQYF.

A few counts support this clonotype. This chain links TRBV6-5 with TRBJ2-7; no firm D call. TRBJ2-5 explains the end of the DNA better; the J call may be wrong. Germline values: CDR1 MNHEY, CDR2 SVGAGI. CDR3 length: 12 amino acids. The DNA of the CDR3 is TGTGCCAGCAGTTACAAAACTGGGACCCAGTACTTC. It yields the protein CASSYKTGTQYF.